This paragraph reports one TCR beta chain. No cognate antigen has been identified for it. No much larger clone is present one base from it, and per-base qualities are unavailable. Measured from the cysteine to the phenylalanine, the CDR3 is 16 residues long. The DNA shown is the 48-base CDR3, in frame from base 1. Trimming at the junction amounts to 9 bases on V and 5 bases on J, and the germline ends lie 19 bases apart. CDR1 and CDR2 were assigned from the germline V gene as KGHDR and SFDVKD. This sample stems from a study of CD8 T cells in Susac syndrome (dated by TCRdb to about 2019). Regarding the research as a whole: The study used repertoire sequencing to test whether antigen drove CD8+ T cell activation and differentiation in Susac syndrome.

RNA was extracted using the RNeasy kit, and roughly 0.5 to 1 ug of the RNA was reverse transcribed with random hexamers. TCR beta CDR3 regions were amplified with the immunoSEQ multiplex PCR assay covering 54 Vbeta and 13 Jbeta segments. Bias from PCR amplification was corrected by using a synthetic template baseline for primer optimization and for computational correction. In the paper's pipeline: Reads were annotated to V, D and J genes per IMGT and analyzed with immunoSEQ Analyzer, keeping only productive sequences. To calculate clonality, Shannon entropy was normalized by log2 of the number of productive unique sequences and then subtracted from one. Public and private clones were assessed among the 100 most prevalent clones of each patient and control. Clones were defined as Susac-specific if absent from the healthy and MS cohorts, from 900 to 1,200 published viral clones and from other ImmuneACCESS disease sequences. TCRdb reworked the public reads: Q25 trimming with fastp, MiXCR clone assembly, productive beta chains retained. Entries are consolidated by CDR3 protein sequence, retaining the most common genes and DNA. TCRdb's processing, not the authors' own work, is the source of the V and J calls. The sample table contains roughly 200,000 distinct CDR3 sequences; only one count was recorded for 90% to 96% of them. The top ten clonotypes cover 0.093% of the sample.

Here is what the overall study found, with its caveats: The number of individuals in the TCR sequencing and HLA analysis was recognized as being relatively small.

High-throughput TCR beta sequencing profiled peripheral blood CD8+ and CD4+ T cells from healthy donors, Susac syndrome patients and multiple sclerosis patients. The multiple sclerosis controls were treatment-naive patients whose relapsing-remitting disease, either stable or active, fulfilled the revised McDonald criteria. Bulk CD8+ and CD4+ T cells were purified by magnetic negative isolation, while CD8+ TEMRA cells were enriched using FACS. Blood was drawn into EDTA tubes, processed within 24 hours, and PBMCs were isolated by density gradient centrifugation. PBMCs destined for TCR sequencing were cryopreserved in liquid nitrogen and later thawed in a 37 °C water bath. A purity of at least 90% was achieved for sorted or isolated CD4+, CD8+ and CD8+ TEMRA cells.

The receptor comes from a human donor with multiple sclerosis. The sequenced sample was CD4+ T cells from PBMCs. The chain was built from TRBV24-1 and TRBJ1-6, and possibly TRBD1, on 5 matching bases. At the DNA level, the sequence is TGTGCCACCCCATTCGACAGCGAAACTAATAATTCACCCCTCCACTTT. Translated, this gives CATPFDSETNNSPLHF.